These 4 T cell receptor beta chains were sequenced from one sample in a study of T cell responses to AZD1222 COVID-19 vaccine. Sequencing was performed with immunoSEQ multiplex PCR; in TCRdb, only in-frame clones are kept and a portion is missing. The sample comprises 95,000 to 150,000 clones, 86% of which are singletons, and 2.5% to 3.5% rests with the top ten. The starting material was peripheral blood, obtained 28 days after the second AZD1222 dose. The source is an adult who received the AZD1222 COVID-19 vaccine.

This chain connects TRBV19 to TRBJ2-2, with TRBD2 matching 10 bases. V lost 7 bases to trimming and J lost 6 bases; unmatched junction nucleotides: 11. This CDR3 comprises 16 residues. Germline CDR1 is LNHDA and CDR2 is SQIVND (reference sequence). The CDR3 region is CASTTLAGGYSGELFF. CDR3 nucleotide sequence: TGTGCCAGTACCACCTTAGCGGGGGGATACTCCGGGGAGCTGTTTTTT.

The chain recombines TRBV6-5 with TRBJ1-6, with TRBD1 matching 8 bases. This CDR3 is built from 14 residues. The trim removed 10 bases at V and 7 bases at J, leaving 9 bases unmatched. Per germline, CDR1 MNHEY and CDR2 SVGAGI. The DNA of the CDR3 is TGTGCCACCCACAGGGGGGTAGGGAATTCACCCCTCCACTTT. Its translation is CATHRGVGNSPLHF.

In DNA, the CDR3 is TGTGCCAGCAGCTTAGCGCACCATGTCTCATTCGGGGAGCTGTTTTTT. This codes for CASSLAHHVSFGELFF. The V gene is TRBV7-8, the J gene TRBJ2-2; D is uncertain. The germline V gene encodes CDR1 SGHVS and CDR2 FQNEAQ. Trimming took off 0 bases at V and 7 bases at J, with 15 bases between the two ends. The CDR3 covers 16 residues.

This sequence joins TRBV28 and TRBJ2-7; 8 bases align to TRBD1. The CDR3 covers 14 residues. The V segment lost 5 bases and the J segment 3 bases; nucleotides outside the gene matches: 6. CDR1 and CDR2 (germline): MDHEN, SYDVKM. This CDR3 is CASSRAGTGYEQYF. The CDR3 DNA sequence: TGTGCCAGCAGTCGAGCCGGGACAGGCTACGAGCAGTACTTC.